One sample yielded the 5 T cell receptor beta chains listed below, sequenced in a study of Graves' ophthalmopathy and Graves' hyperthyroidism. Amplifying from RNA transcripts, the study obtained TCR beta CDR3 regions. HTBI primers served in a first-round RT-PCR, which a second-round multiplex PCR followed. TCRdb passed the multiplex PCR reads through MiXCR, listing each CDR3 protein once. The data show a few hundred thousand distinct CDR3 sequences, under 45% seen once. The sample taken for sequencing was peripheral blood or thyroid tissue (not recorded which). The source is an adult man with Graves' hyperthyroidism.

The sample holds many counts of this clonotype. The J gene is TRBJ2-7, the V gene TRBV6-1, with D uncertain. The germline V gene has CDR1 MNHNS and CDR2 SASEGT. Trimming cost V 2 bases and J 0 bases, with 11 bases left between them. There are 15 residues in the CDR3. CDR3 DNA sequence: TGTGCCAGCAGTGAAATAGGAGCCCCCTCCTACGAGCAGTACTTC. Translating gives CASSEIGAPSYEQYF.

V and J are TRBV5-8 and TRBJ1-4, with 8 bases fitting TRBD1. CDR1 is SGHTS and CDR2 is YDEGEE in the germline V gene. The CDR3 spans 17 residues. Losses at the gene ends were 0 bases for V and 4 bases for J; bases not matched to a gene: 8. CDR3 residues: CASSLVPGGADNEKLFF. The CDR3 DNA reads TGTGCCAGCAGCTTGGTACCAGGGGGCGCGGATAATGAAAAACTGTTTTTT.

In this sample, this clonotype turned up many times. The chain employs TRBV20-1 and TRBJ2-7; TRBD1 or TRBD2 may be the D gene (5 bases each). V was clipped by 2 bases and J by 2 bases, with 16 bases between them. Germline CDR1 DFQATT, CDR2 SNEGSKA (reference sequence). CDR3 size: 15 residues. CDR3 DNA: TGCAGTGCTAGACTATCCCGGGACGGGACCTACGAGCAGTACTTC. It yields the protein CSARLSRDGTYEQYF.

This clonotype was counted ten times or more. The genes are TRBV5-1 and TRBJ2-5; tentative D call: TRBD1 (6 bases). There are 15 residues in the CDR3. The V and J ends lost 6 bases and 2 bases respectively, with 17 bases between them. Germline lookup yields CDR1 SGHRS and CDR2 YFSETQ. CDR3 DNA sequence: TGCGCCAGCACATCCGTCACAGGGCGACAAGAGACCCAGTACTTC. It encodes CASTSVTGRQETQYF.

This sequence joins TRBV20-1 and TRBJ1-4; no clear D. The germline CDR1 and CDR2 sequences are DFQATT and SNEGSKA (reference sequence). The CDR3 spans 14 residues. Trimming took off 0 bases at V and 8 bases at J, with 13 bases between the two ends. The CDR3 is CSARDLPGREKLFF. The CDR3 bases are TGCAGTGCTAGAGATTTGCCGGGTCGGGAAAAACTGTTTTTT.